This is a list of T cell receptor beta chains from one sample in a study of T cell responses to AZD1222 COVID-19 vaccine. Produced via immunoSEQ multiplex PCR; TCRdb's table is partial and in-frame only. The table has about 90,000 clones, 88% seen once. This specimen consisted of peripheral blood, obtained on day 0 of AZD1222 vaccination. These receptors were obtained from an adult in good health. CDR3s include the opening cysteine and the closing phenylalanine or tryptophan. D genes are given only for firm matches. Size values are once, few and many counts, or a class for expanded clones, and some rows have none.

>TRBV20-1|.|TRBJ2-1|.
CSARVGPPEFF
TGCAGTGCTAGAGTTGGACCGCCCGAGTTCTTC
>TRBV5-8|.|TRBJ2-7|.
CASSVFYEQYF
TGTGCCAGCAGCGTATTTTACGAGCAGTACTTC
>TRBV18|.|TRBJ1-5|once
CASSPRTDQPQHF
TGTGCCAGCTCACCTCGGACAGATCAGCCCCAGCATTTT
>TRBV5-1|TRBD1|TRBJ1-3|.
CASSDRGLSGNTIYF
TGCGCCAGCAGCGACAGGGGACTCTCTGGAAACACCATATATTTT
>TRBV2|.|TRBJ2-1|.
CASIRFAGLRNEQFF
TGTGCCAGCATACGATTCGCGGGCCTTCGAAATGAGCAGTTCTTC
>TRBV7-8|TRBD1|TRBJ2-7|.
CASSFYRGSPSYEQYF
TGTGCCAGCAGCTTTTACAGGGGGTCCCCCTCCTACGAGCAGTACTTC
>TRBV5-6|.|TRBJ2-3|few
CASRRTFSTDTQYF
TGTGCCAGCCGTAGAACCTTTAGCACAGATACGCAGTATTTT
>TRBV4-1|.|TRBJ2-7|.
CASSQDLGPEQYF
TGCGCCAGCAGCCAAGATCTTGGGCCTGAGCAGTACTTC
>TRBV28|.|TRBJ2-1|.
CASSSAQDNEQFF
TGTGCCAGCAGTAGTGCCCAGGACAATGAGCAGTTCTTC
>TRBV7-3|.|TRBJ2-1|.
CASSLTTLPVGDEQFF
TGTGCCAGCAGCTTAACCACTCTCCCCGTCGGAGATGAGCAGTTCTTC
>TRBV18|TRBD2|TRBJ2-1|.
CASSPQGLAGGRNEQFF
TGTGCCAGCTCACCACAGGGACTAGCGGGAGGGAGGAATGAGCAGTTCTTC
>TRBV6-5|TRBD2|TRBJ2-7|.
CASSWDYRSSYEQYF
TGTGCCAGCAGTTGGGACTATCGGAGCTCCTACGAGCAGTACTTC
>TRBV18|.|TRBJ1-5|.
CASSPQGGNQPQHF
TGTGCCAGCTCACCACAGGGTGGCAATCAGCCCCAGCATTTT
>TRBV5-4|.|TRBJ2-2|.
CASSFRAGLNTGELFF
TGTGCCAGCAGCTTTAGGGCAGGACTGAACACCGGGGAGCTGTTTTTT
>TRBV5-1|.|TRBJ2-3|.
CASSFGRGTDTQYF
TGCGCCAGCAGCTTCGGGAGAGGGACAGATACGCAGTATTTT
>TRBV19|TRBD2|TRBJ2-1|.
CASSKHHLTSGSYNEQFF
TGTGCCAGTAGTAAACATCACTTGACTAGCGGGTCCTACAATGAGCAGTTCTTC
>TRBV27|TRBD2|TRBJ2-7|.
CASSPQLAGGLEQYF
TGTGCCAGCAGCCCTCAACTAGCGGGAGGCCTCGAGCAGTACTTC
>TRBV25-1|.|TRBJ1-6|few
CASRPGNSPLHF
TGTGCCAGCAGACCGGGAAATTCACCCCTCCACTTT
>TRBV6-1|.|TRBJ2-1|.
CASSEGWGPASYNEQFF
TGTGCCAGCAGTGAAGGGTGGGGGCCAGCCTCCTACAATGAGCAGTTCTTC
>TRBV7-9|.|TRBJ2-1|.
CASSLNPRQAADEQFF
TGTGCCAGCAGCTTAAACCCGCGACAGGCCGCCGATGAGCAGTTCTTC
>TRBV11-3|TRBD2|TRBJ2-5|.
CASSPSTGGVYF
TGTGCCAGCAGCCCCTCTACCGGGGGGGTCTACTTC
>TRBV6-2/TRBV6-3|.|TRBJ1-5|.
CASSLRGMSQPQHF
TGTGCCAGCAGTTTGCGGGGAATGAGTCAGCCCCAGCATTTT
>TRBV7-2|.|TRBJ2-3|.
CASSLAPGPFISTDTQYF
TGTGCCAGCAGCTTAGCGCCCGGACCCTTTATTAGCACAGATACGCAGTATTTT
>TRBV28|TRBD2|TRBJ2-1|.
CASRGLAGRNEQFF
TGTGCCAGCAGGGGATTAGCGGGTAGGAATGAGCAGTTCTTC
>TRBV19|TRBD1|TRBJ2-1|few
CASSIDTSTGAYNEQFF
TGTGCCAGTAGTATAGATACCTCCACAGGGGCCTACAATGAGCAGTTCTTC
>TRBV3-1/TRBV3-2|.|TRBJ1-5|.
CASSQDTLQPQHF
TGTGCCAGCAGCCAGGACACTCTTCAGCCCCAGCATTTT
>TRBV11-3|.|TRBJ2-2|.
CASSLDTENTGELFF
TGTGCCAGCAGCTTAGATACCGAGAACACCGGGGAGCTGTTTTTT
>TRBV6-5|.|TRBJ1-1|.
CASSGTPLNTEAFF
TGTGCCAGCAGCGGGACACCGTTGAACACTGAAGCTTTCTTT
>TRBV2|TRBD1|TRBJ1-2|.
CASSAGTGIDYTF
TGTGCCAGCAGCGCCGGGACAGGTATAGACTACACCTTC
>TRBV7-2|TRBD2|TRBJ2-7|.
CASSLIAGVAYEQYF
TGTGCCAGCAGCTTAATAGCGGGAGTAGCCTACGAGCAGTACTTC
>TRBV5-1|.|TRBJ2-2|.
CASSEVGLFTGELFF
TGCGCCAGCAGCGAGGTAGGACTCTTCACCGGGGAGCTGTTTTTT
>TRBV3-1/TRBV3-2|TRBD2|TRBJ2-3|.
CASSPGLAGGVDTQYF
TGTGCCAGCAGCCCGGGACTAGCGGGAGGTGTGGATACGCAGTATTTT
>TRBV7-2|.|TRBJ1-2|.
CASSSPRVFGYTF
TGTGCCAGCAGCTCCCCACGGGTCTTTGGCTACACCTTC
>TRBV28|TRBD1|TRBJ1-5|.
CASSLLAGGGQPQHF
TGTGCCAGCAGTTTATTAGCAGGGGGCGGTCAGCCCCAGCATTTT
>TRBV15|.|TRBJ1-5|.
CATSQDSNQPQHF
TGTGCCACCAGCCAAGATAGCAATCAGCCCCAGCATTTT
>TRBV11-2|TRBD2|TRBJ2-1|.
CASSSLAARGNEQFF
TGTGCCAGCAGCTCCCTAGCGGCCCGGGGAAATGAGCAGTTCTTC
>TRBV5-1|.|TRBJ1-1|once
CASSFIIGEGTEAFF
TGCGCCAGCAGTTTCATAATTGGGGAGGGCACTGAAGCTTTCTTT
>TRBV7-2|TRBD1|TRBJ2-1|.
CASSLAFLGQGIKDEQFF
TGTGCCAGCAGCTTAGCTTTCCTCGGACAGGGGATCAAGGATGAGCAGTTCTTC
>TRBV2|TRBD1|TRBJ1-2|.
CASRGQLFNYGYTF
TGTGCCAGCAGGGGACAGCTTTTCAACTATGGCTACACCTTC
>TRBV27|.|TRBJ1-2|.
CASSFAGNYGYTF
TGTGCCAGCAGTTTTGCAGGGAACTATGGCTACACCTTC
>TRBV6-6|TRBD2|TRBJ2-1|.
CASSPPSGRGNEQFF
TGTGCCAGCAGTCCCCCTAGCGGGAGAGGAAATGAGCAGTTCTTC
>TRBV6-6|.|TRBJ1-3|.
CASSYSGSGNTIYF
TGTGCCAGCAGTTATTCAGGGTCTGGAAACACCATATATTTT
>TRBV2|.|TRBJ1-4|.
CASRKSSLYEKLFF
TGTGCCAGCAGGAAAAGCTCGTTGTACGAAAAACTGTTTTTT
>TRBV6-6|TRBD2|TRBJ2-1|.
CASVVTSGSGEQFF
TGTGCCAGCGTAGTGACTAGCGGGAGTGGGGAGCAGTTCTTC